What follows are 23 T cell receptor beta chains derived from one specimen sequenced in a study of blood T cells in healthy people across ages. A second about 6 to 11 cycle PCR used barcoded and J-beta primers. TCRdb re-called the 5' RACE reads with MiXCR, one entry per CDR3 protein. The sample records about 940,000 distinct CDR3 sequences, 48% being singletons. The sequencing input was blood. These receptors came from a man aged 25 to 40 in good health.

The chain joins TRBV4-3 to TRBJ1-5; D is undetermined. There are 13 residues in the CDR3. With 1 base removed from V and 3 bases from J, the gap between germline ends came to 4 bases. The germline V gene encodes CDR1 LGHNA and CDR2 YSLEER. CDR3 sequence (DNA): TGCGCCAGCAGCCAAGGGGACAATCAGCCCCAGCATTTT. Protein: CASSQGDNQPQHF.

J is TRBJ2-3 and V is TRBV27; 9 bases align to TRBD1. CDR1 and CDR2 (germline): MNHEY, SMNVEV (reference sequence). There are 14 residues in the CDR3. Unmatched junction bases numbered 6, after V lost 6 bases and J lost 5 bases. DNA for the CDR3: TGTGCCAGCAGACAGACAGGGGGTAGAGATACGCAGTATTTT. Translation: CASRQTGGRDTQYF.

This clonotype was found a few times. The rearrangement uses TRBV7-8 and TRBJ2-4; D perhaps matches TRBD1 (5 bases). The DNA matches TRBJ2-7 better at its end, which makes the J call doubtful. The CDR3 sequence is 17 residues long. Germline V gene data show CDR1 as SGHVS and CDR2 as FQNEAQ. CDR3 region: CASSLGDPTARAYEQYF. The DNA of the CDR3 is TGTGCCAGCAGCTTGGGTGATCCGACAGCAAGAGCCTACGAGCAGTACTTC.

The rearrangement links TRBV3-1 to TRBJ1-6, with 7 bases lining up with TRBD1. The CDR3 consists of 16 residues. Germline values: CDR1 LGHDT, CDR2 YNNKEL (reference sequence). The V and J ends lost 2 bases and 5 bases, in that order; junction bases with no gene match: 6. The CDR3 region has the DNA TGTGCCAGCAGCCAAAGGGCGGGACAGAATAATTCACCCCTCCACTTT. This gives the protein CASSQRAGQNNSPLHF.

There are a few counts of this clonotype. This sequence joins TRBV28 and TRBJ2-3; 8 nucleotides agree with TRBD1. There are 15 residues in the CDR3. Germline lookup yields CDR1 MDHEN and CDR2 SYDVKM. V lost 3 bases, J lost 2 bases, and 4 bases stayed unmatched. The CDR3 loop reads CASSLRQGLTDTQYF. The CDR3 nucleotides read TGTGCCAGCAGTTTGAGACAGGGGCTCACAGATACGCAGTATTTT.

This clonotype was seen a handful of times. V is TRBV20-1 and J is TRBJ1-2; D is possibly TRBD1 (5 bases). Germline CDR1 DFQATT, CDR2 SNEGSKA (reference sequence). The CDR3 is 13 amino acids. V was cut by 0 bases and J by 2 bases, with 7 bases left in between. CDR3 residues: CSARDWGNYGYTF. CDR3 bases: TGCAGTGCTAGAGATTGGGGGAACTATGGCTACACCTTC.

The CDR3, as DNA: TGTGCCAGCAGTTATGGGCCCTTCCCTATTGAGAACACTGAAGCTTTCTTT. Its translation: CASSYGPFPIENTEAFF. The chain has TRBV6-2 or TRBV6-3 and TRBJ1-1; D gene uncertain. CDR1 and CDR2 (germline): MNHEY, SVGEGT. The CDR3 has 17 residues. Trimming pared 3 bases from V and 1 base from J, leaving 18 bases between.

This chain links TRBV4-2 with TRBJ1-2; no definite D call. Germline loops: CDR1 LGHNA, CDR2 YNFKEQ. This CDR3 comprises 15 residues. The V end lost 0 bases, the J end lost 9 bases, and 17 bases lay between the germline ends. CDR3 in DNA: TGTGCCAGCAGCCAAGATCCCAGTGCCCCATTGAGCTACACCTTC. Protein product: CASSQDPSAPLSYTF.

This clonotype appeared a few times. The rearrangement joins TRBV7-9 to TRBJ1-2, with 7 bases identical to TRBD1. The germline gives CDR1 SEHNR, CDR2 FQNEAQ (reference sequence). This CDR3 spans 14 amino acids. V was pared by 5 bases and J by 5 bases, with 8 bases of the junction left unmatched. The CDR3 DNA is TGTGCCAGCAGCGTACAGGGGAGGACGTATGGCTACACCTTC. Translated: CASSVQGRTYGYTF.

The chain recombines TRBV7-2 with TRBJ2-7; D is possibly TRBD2 (6 bases). In germline, CDR1 is SGHTA, CDR2 FQGNSA. This CDR3 contains 15 residues. Trimming pared 5 bases from V and 1 base from J, leaving 15 bases between. CDR3 nucleotides: TGTGCCAGCAGCCCCGGACTAACCCCGTCCTACGAGCAGTACTTC. Amino acid sequence: CASSPGLTPSYEQYF.

This clonotype showed up just a few times. The rearrangement joins TRBV6-2 or TRBV6-3 to TRBJ2-4; no clear D gene. The J call may be mistaken, given a closer DNA end match to TRBJ2-7. This CDR3 comprises 14 residues. Germline-derived CDR1 and CDR2 are MNHEY and SVGEGT. CDR3 DNA sequence: TGTGCCAGCAGTTTACGAGACCCAAGGGACGAGCAGTACTTC. This sequence encodes CASSLRDPRDEQYF.

The genes are TRBV20-1 and TRBJ2-3; 10 bases line up with TRBD2. J gave up 2 bases and V 5 bases, and 13 bases lay outside the gene matches. Germline lookup yields CDR1 DFQATT and CDR2 SNEGSKA (reference sequence). The CDR3 covers 17 residues. CDR3 bases: TGCAGTGCTTTACGACGCCGAGCGGGAGGGATCACAGATACGCAGTATTTT. Translation gives CSALRRRAGGITDTQYF.

This chain connects TRBV20-1 to TRBJ2-4; a possible D gene is TRBD2 (6 bases). Trimming pared 6 bases from V and 3 bases from J, leaving 18 bases between. Germline-derived CDR1 and CDR2 are DFQATT and SNEGSKA (reference sequence). CDR3 length equals 15 residues. The CDR3 region is CSAPKRGTGKNIQYF. The DNA of the CDR3 is TGCAGTGCCCCTAAACGGGGGACGGGCAAAAACATTCAGTACTTC.

The chain employs TRBV9 and TRBJ2-3; possibly TRBD1 for D (5 bases). V gave up 0 bases and J gave up 2 bases, with 10 bases separating them. The CDR3 length is 15 residues. Germline CDR1 and CDR2: SGDLS and YYNGEE. The CDR3, as DNA: TGTGCCAGCAGCGTAGTAGGCAGGGACACAGATACGCAGTATTTT. Translating it yields CASSVVGRDTDTQYF.

CDR3 coding DNA: TGCAGCGCGTTCACAGGGGGCATCACGGAGACCCAGTACTTC. It translates to CSAFTGGITETQYF. The gene calls are TRBV29-1 and TRBJ2-5, with 9 bases identical to TRBD1. CDR1 and CDR2 from the germline V gene are SQVTM and ANQGSEA. The CDR3 runs 14 residues. V shed 7 bases, J shed 5 bases, and the junction held 11 bases outside the gene matches.

This sequence joins TRBV11-2 and TRBJ1-3; TRBD1 is a possible D gene (6 bases). Germline loops: CDR1 SGHAT, CDR2 FQNNGV. With 8 bases removed from V and 0 bases from J, the gap between germline ends came to 11 bases. The CDR3 is 14 amino acids. CDR3 loop: CASDPTGSGNTIYF. In DNA form, the CDR3 reads TGTGCCAGCGACCCGACAGGCTCTGGAAACACCATATATTTT.

There are a few counts of this clonotype. The chain carries TRBV4-3 and TRBJ2-5; no definite D call. Trimming left V 0 bases short and J 1 base short, with 9 bases between. Germline V gene sequence: CDR1 LGHNA, CDR2 YSLEER. The CDR3 consists of 15 residues. DNA for the CDR3: TGCGCCAGCAGCCAAGAGCTCGGATTCCAAGAGACCCAGTACTTC. Amino acids: CASSQELGFQETQYF.

The V call is TRBV27, the J call TRBJ1-1, with D perhaps TRBD1 (5 bases). V was pared by 8 bases and J by 4 bases, with 17 bases between. The CDR3 covers 14 residues. Germline V gene sequence: CDR1 MNHEY, CDR2 SMNVEV (reference sequence). The CDR3 sequence is CASGNLDTSTEAFF. The CDR3, as DNA: TGTGCCAGCGGAAACCTGGACACGAGCACTGAAGCTTTCTTT.

The V and J genes are TRBV7-9 and TRBJ2-1; 12 nucleotides align to TRBD2. The J call may be mistaken, given a closer DNA end match to TRBJ2-7. Germline V gene lookup returns CDR1 SEHNR and CDR2 FQNEAQ (reference sequence). This CDR3 is 15 amino acids long. CDR3 sequence: CASSSLTSGGYEQYF. The CDR3 bases are TGTGCCAGCAGCTCCCTGACTAGCGGGGGTTACGAGCAGTACTTC.

J is TRBJ2-7 and V is TRBV10-3, with a possible D match to TRBD1 (7 bases). The CDR3 has 17 residues. V was pared by 0 bases and J by 1 base, with 16 bases between. In germline, CDR1 is ENHRY, CDR2 SYGVKD. Here the CDR3 reads CAISESRSRDSSYEQYF. CDR3 DNA sequence: TGTGCCATCAGTGAGTCGAGGTCGCGGGACAGTTCCTACGAGCAGTACTTC.

As concerns this clonotype: One end of the junction fails to match germline, which may point to a read error. The genes are TRBV7-2 and TRBJ2-1; D not resolved. With the DNA end fitting TRBJ2-7 better, the J assignment may be wrong. Germline assignment: CDR1 SGHTA and CDR2 FQGNSA. This CDR3 is built from 11 residues. In DNA, the CDR3 is TGTGCCAGCGGCTTGCGTTACGAGCAGTACTTC. Amino acids: CASGLRYEQYF.

This clonotype was seen only a few times. V is TRBV15 and J is TRBJ1-2; D gene ambiguous. The CDR3 consists of 13 residues. CDR1 LNHNV and CDR2 YYDKDF come from the germline V gene (reference sequence). The V end was cut by 0 bases, the J end by 9 bases, with 11 bases between. CDR3 region: CATSRDQTPRYTF. In DNA, the CDR3 is TGTGCCACCAGCAGAGATCAGACACCCCGCTACACCTTC.

This clonotype was recorded a few times. The chain is built from TRBV10-3 and TRBJ2-1; D is perhaps TRBD2 (7 bases). This CDR3 is built from 14 residues. Germline V gene data show CDR1 as ENHRY and CDR2 as SYGVKD. Deletions cut 4 bases from V and 3 bases from J, with 10 bases between. The CDR3 sequence is CAISGGGVYNEQFF. The CDR3 nucleotides are TGTGCCATCAGTGGCGGGGGCGTCTACAATGAGCAGTTCTTC.